Below, 13 T cell receptor beta chains from the same sample are listed, as sequenced in a study of blood T cell repertoires in COVID-19. This table comes from immunoSEQ multiplex PCR, and its TCRdb copy is limited to in-frame clones, with some not included. The table includes around 160,000 clones, 80% to 90% detected once. The sequencing input was peripheral blood. These receptors were collected from a man aged 18 to 30 with COVID-19, enrolled during active disease.

The rearrangement links TRBV6-5 to TRBJ1-4; 7 nucleotides line up with TRBD1. V lost 6 bases and J lost 8; bases outside the gene matches: 12. The CDR3 contains 15 residues. Germline V gives CDR1 MNHEY, CDR2 SVGAGI. CDR3 amino acids: CASRGIRDSREKLFF. CDR3 DNA sequence: TGTGCCAGCAGGGGAATCCGGGACAGCAGAGAAAAACTGTTTTTT.

This chain links TRBV10-2 with TRBJ2-7; D uncertain. Germline V gene sequence: CDR1 WSHSY, CDR2 SAAADI. With 9 bases removed from V and 3 bases from J, the gap between germline ends came to 12 bases. CDR3 length: 12 amino acids. CDR3 residues: CASVDLGYEQYF. The CDR3 nucleotides read TGCGCCAGTGTAGACTTGGGCTACGAGCAGTACTTC.

This chain joins TRBV11-2 and TRBJ2-2; 9 nucleotides agree with TRBD2. CDR3 length equals 19 residues. V lost 1 base, J lost 6 bases, and 15 bases stayed unmatched. Germline loops: CDR1 SGHAT, CDR2 FQNNGV. CDR3 loop: CASSLGSRGAAGGAGELFF. The CDR3 region has the DNA TGTGCCAGCAGCTTAGGATCCAGGGGAGCAGCGGGAGGCGCCGGGGAGCTGTTTTTT.

The chain has TRBV4-3 and TRBJ2-2, with D unclear. Germline CDR1 and CDR2: LGHNA and YSLEER. CDR3 length: 14 residues. Trimming cost V 0 bases and J 1 base, with 3 bases left between them. CDR3 DNA sequence: TGCGCCAGCAGCCAAGACTGGAACACCGGGGAGCTGTTTTTT. It codes for CASSQDWNTGELFF.

J is TRBJ1-1 and V is TRBV19; D is uncertain. In germline, CDR1 is LNHDA, CDR2 SQIVND (reference sequence). The length of the CDR3 is 14 residues. Trimming took 6 bases from V and 4 from J, leaving 15 bases between them. The CDR3 sequence: CASSPGSEGTEAFF. In nucleotides, the CDR3 is TGTGCCAGTAGCCCCGGCTCGGAGGGCACTGAAGCTTTCTTT. The whole variable domain, remainder taken from reference TRBV19 and TRBJ1-1, is DGGITQSPKYLFRKEGQNVTLSCEQNLNHDAMYWYRQDPGQGLRLIYYSQIVNDFQKGDIAEGYSVSREKKESFPLTVTSAQKNPTAFYLCASSPGSEGTEAFFGQGTRLTVV.

This chain connects TRBV27 to TRBJ1-6; tentative D call: TRBD1 (5 bases). The germline V and J ends were trimmed by 5 bases and 13 bases, with 15 bases remaining between them. Germline loops: CDR1 MNHEY, CDR2 SMNVEV (reference sequence). The CDR3 length is 13 residues. The CDR3 DNA reads TGTGCCAGCAGTCGTACGGGGGATGGGCCCCTCCACTTT. This gives the protein CASSRTGDGPLHF.

The chain uses TRBV4-3 and TRBJ2-3; 9 bases line up with TRBD1. V was pared by 1 base and J by 1 base, with 6 bases of the junction left unmatched. The germline V gene encodes CDR1 LGHNA and CDR2 YSLEER. The CDR3 length is 17 residues. The DNA for the CDR3 is TGCGCCAGCAGCCAAGTGGACAGGGGATACGGCACAGATACGCAGTATTTT. Translated, it gives CASSQVDRGYGTDTQYF.

V and J are TRBV5-6 and TRBJ2-2; 10 bases are a match to TRBD2. Per germline, CDR1 SGHDT and CDR2 YYEEEE. The CDR3 extends over 16 amino acids. Trimming removed 2 bases from V and 7 bases from J; junction bases left unmatched: 8. CDR3 bases: TGTGCCAGCAGCTTAAGGCTAGCGGGAGTTTTCGGGGAGCTGTTTTTT. Protein product: CASSLRLAGVFGELFF.

The V call is TRBV15, the J call TRBJ1-6, with 10 bases identical to TRBD1. The CDR3 is 14 amino acids. Trimming took 4 bases from V and 11 from J; bases not matched to a gene: 5. Germline V gene sequence: CDR1 LNHNV, CDR2 YYDKDF (reference sequence). CDR3 protein: CATSKGQGTTPLHF. As DNA, the CDR3 is TGTGCCACCAGCAAGGGACAGGGGACGACACCCCTCCACTTT.

The gene calls are TRBV24-1 and TRBJ2-5; TRBD1 agrees at 11 bases. Germline lookup yields CDR1 KGHDR and CDR2 SFDVKD. Trimming took 10 bases from V and 2 from J; bases not matched to a gene: 5. The CDR3 is 14 residues long. The CDR3 here is CATGDRGEQETQYF. In nucleotides, the CDR3 is TGTGCCACAGGGGACAGGGGGGAACAAGAGACCCAGTACTTC.

The rearrangement links TRBV6-2 or TRBV6-3 to TRBJ2-2; 10 nucleotides align to TRBD2. Germline loops: CDR1 MNHEY, CDR2 SVGEGT. The CDR3 has 15 residues. Germline trimming cut 6 bases from V and 7 bases from J; bases unmatched to any gene: 8. CDR3 bases: TGTGCCAGCAGCCTACTAGCGGGAAGGAACGGGGAGCTGTTTTTT. Translation gives CASSLLAGRNGELFF.

CDR3: CSVEVDSPHYGYTF. Here the CDR3 DNA reads TGCAGCGTTGAAGTGGACAGCCCTCACTATGGCTACACCTTC. The chain recombines TRBV29-1 with TRBJ1-2, with D possibly TRBD1 on 6 matching bases. The germline V and J ends were trimmed by 1 base and 3 bases, with 12 bases remaining between them. CDR1 and CDR2 (germline): SQVTM, ANQGSEA. CDR3 length: 14 residues.

This chain connects TRBV19 to TRBJ2-3; 13 bases agree with TRBD2. Losses at the gene ends were 4 bases for V and 2 bases for J; bases not matched to a gene: 3. The CDR3 consists of 16 residues. The germline V gene encodes CDR1 LNHDA and CDR2 SQIVND (reference sequence). The CDR3 spells CASSTGLAGPTDTQYF. The CDR3 coding sequence is TGTGCCAGTAGTACGGGACTAGCGGGACCCACAGATACGCAGTATTTT.